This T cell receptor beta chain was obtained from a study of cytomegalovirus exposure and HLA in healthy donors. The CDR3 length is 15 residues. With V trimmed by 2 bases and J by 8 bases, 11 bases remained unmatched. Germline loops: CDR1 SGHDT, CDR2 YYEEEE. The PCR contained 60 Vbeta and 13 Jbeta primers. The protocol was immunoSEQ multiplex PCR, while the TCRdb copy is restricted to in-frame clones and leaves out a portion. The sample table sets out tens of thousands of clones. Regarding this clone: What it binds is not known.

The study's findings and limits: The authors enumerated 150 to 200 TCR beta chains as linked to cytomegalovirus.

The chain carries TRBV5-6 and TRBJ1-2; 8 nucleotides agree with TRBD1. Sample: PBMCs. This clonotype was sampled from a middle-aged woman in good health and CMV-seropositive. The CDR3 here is CASSLSLGQGWGYTF. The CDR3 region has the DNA TGTGCCAGCAGCTTAAGCCTAGGACAGGGATGGGGCTACACCTTC.